A selection of T cell receptor beta chains follows, all from one sample in a study of cytomegalovirus exposure and HLA in healthy donors. Only in-frame clones appear in the TCRdb table, and some are missing; sequencing was by immunoSEQ multiplex PCR. The sample consists of 130,000 to 150,000 clones, about 80% of them appearing once. Sequencing used PBMCs. These receptors were collected from a man aged 35 to 55 in good health and CMV-seronegative. CDR3s include the opening cysteine and the closing phenylalanine or tryptophan. The order of the fields is CDR3 protein, J gene, D gene, V gene. D genes are given only for firm matches.

CDR3aa: CASSPFYTIYF
j_gene: TRBJ1-3
d_gene: -
v_gene: TRBV4-3

CDR3aa: CATYDRGNTEAFF
j_gene: TRBJ1-1
d_gene: TRBD1
v_gene: TRBV7-9

CDR3aa: CASSRTGTLIETQYF
j_gene: TRBJ2-5
d_gene: -
v_gene: TRBV27

CDR3aa: CASSPSPGANVLTF
j_gene: TRBJ2-6
d_gene: -
v_gene: TRBV7-3

CDR3aa: CAWMSQTYEQYF
j_gene: TRBJ2-7
d_gene: -
v_gene: TRBV30

CDR3aa: CASSVAGQGSPLHF
j_gene: TRBJ1-6
d_gene: TRBD1
v_gene: TRBV9

CDR3aa: CASSPTGDSYNEQFF
j_gene: TRBJ2-1
d_gene: TRBD1
v_gene: TRBV19

CDR3aa: CASSSWDRVEQYF
j_gene: -
d_gene: TRBD1
v_gene: TRBV6-5

CDR3aa: CASSDNSGANVLTF
j_gene: TRBJ2-6
d_gene: -
v_gene: TRBV6-5

CDR3aa: CASSYLLGQTTGELFF
j_gene: TRBJ2-2
d_gene: -
v_gene: TRBV7-3

CDR3aa: CASSVATGQTAYEQYF
j_gene: TRBJ2-7
d_gene: -
v_gene: TRBV9

CDR3aa: CAISETGLNTEAFF
j_gene: TRBJ1-1
d_gene: -
v_gene: TRBV10-3

CDR3aa: CASSFLSGGVRDTQYF
j_gene: TRBJ2-3
d_gene: TRBD2
v_gene: TRBV27

CDR3aa: CASSLGGASTDTQYF
j_gene: TRBJ2-3
d_gene: -
v_gene: TRBV5-1

CDR3aa: CASSLPRGQGTYEQYF
j_gene: TRBJ2-7
d_gene: TRBD1
v_gene: TRBV7-9

CDR3aa: CASSSGTANTEAFF
j_gene: TRBJ1-1
d_gene: TRBD1
v_gene: TRBV5-1

CDR3aa: CASGPGGLGSQPQHF
j_gene: TRBJ1-5
d_gene: TRBD1
v_gene: TRBV12-5